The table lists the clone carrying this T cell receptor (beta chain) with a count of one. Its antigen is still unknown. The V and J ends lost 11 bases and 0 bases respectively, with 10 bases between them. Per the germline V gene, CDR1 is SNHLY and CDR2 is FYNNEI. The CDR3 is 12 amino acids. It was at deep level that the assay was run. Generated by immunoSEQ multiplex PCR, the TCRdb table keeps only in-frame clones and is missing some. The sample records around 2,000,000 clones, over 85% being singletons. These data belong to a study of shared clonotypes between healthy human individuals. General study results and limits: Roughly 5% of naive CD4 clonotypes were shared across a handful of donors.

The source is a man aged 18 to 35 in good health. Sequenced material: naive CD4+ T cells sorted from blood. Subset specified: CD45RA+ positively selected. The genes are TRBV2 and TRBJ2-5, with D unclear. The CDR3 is CAARQNQETQYF. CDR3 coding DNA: TGTGCCGCGAGGCAGAACCAAGAGACCCAGTACTTC.